The 2 T cell receptor beta chains reported below all come from one sample, sequenced in a study of T cells in women clearing cervical HPV infection. Measured with immunoSEQ multiplex PCR; TCRdb has only the in-frame clones, and not every one. Its table records under 35,000 clones. Sequences were obtained from blood buffy coat. All receptors derive from a woman aged 18-70 years with a cervical HPV16 infection that either progressed to CIN3+ or cleared (not recorded which).

Of note for this clone: Read data end 3 residues before the CDR3 end; the end is taken from the germline J gene. The rearrangement uses TRBV19 and TRBJ2-7; D is undetermined. The CDR3 length is 14 residues. V lost 7 bases to trimming and J lost 0 bases, with 13 bases between them. CDR1 is LNHDA and CDR2 is SQIVND in the germline V gene (reference sequence). The sequenced part of the CDR3 DNA is TGTGCCAGTATGAGCGAGTCCAGCTCCTACGAG. Translating it yields CASMSESSSYE. The complete CDR3 sequence is CASMSESSSYEQYF.

Worth noting for this clone: The read finishes 3 residues shy of the CDR3 end, and the germline J gene is used to complete it. The chain links TRBV5-1 to TRBJ2-3; tentatively, D is TRBD1 (6 bases). The V gene lost 4 bases and the J gene lost 5 bases, with 11 bases spanning the gap. This CDR3 is built from 13 residues. The germline CDR1 and CDR2 sequences are SGHRS and YFSETQ. The DNA read from the CDR3 is TGCGCCAGCAGCCCCCAAGGGGGAGATACG. Translated, it gives CASSPQGGDT. The whole CDR3 is CASSPQGGDTQYF.